Presented here are 8 T cell receptor beta chains from one specimen sequenced in a study of glioma-infiltrating T cells after dendritic cell vaccination. Regarding time point: after dendritic cell vaccination, including at tumor progression/relapse. This table comes from immunoSEQ multiplex PCR, and its TCRdb copy is limited to in-frame clones, with some not included. The data hold roughly 100,000 clones, with around four fifths observed a single time. This specimen consisted of blood, obtained after dendritic cell vaccination. The source of these receptors is a human donor with glioblastoma.

The chain combines TRBV6-5 with TRBJ2-3, with D perhaps matching TRBD2 (6 bases). Trimming left V 6 bases short and J 4 bases short, with 14 bases between. Germline lookup yields CDR1 MNHEY and CDR2 SVGAGI. The CDR3 totals 14 residues. CDR3 DNA: TGTGCCAGCAGGCCCTGGGGGAGGTCAGATACGCAGTATTTT. Translated, it gives CASRPWGRSDTQYF.

This clone has a single count. The chain links TRBV19 to TRBJ1-1, with a possible D match to TRBD1 (5 bases). The CDR3 contains 15 residues. V lost 7 bases and J 5 bases, leaving 20 bases between the germline ends. CDR1 and CDR2 (germline): LNHDA, SQIVND (reference sequence). The CDR3 spells CASKPPLGLQTEAFF. CDR3 sequence (DNA): TGTGCCAGTAAACCCCCCCTGGGACTCCAAACTGAAGCTTTCTTT.

J is TRBJ1-2 and V is TRBV7-2; no reliable D call. The CDR3 contains 13 residues. CDR1 SGHTA and CDR2 FQGNSA come from the germline V gene. With 1 base removed from V and 6 bases from J, the gap between germline ends came to 9 bases. This chain's CDR3 is CASSLDWQDGYTF. CDR3 nucleotide sequence: TGTGCCAGCAGCTTAGATTGGCAGGATGGCTACACCTTC. The full variable domain, with the rest looked up from reference TRBV7-2 and TRBJ1-2, is GAGVSQSPSNKVTEKGKDVELRCDPISGHTALYWYRQSLGQGLEFLIYFQGNSAPDKSGLPSDRFSAERTGGSVSTLTIQRTQQEDSAVYLCASSLDWQDGYTFGSGTRLTVV.

CDR3 bases: TGTGCCAGCAGCTTAGAGGGGGGGTTCCCGAGGACTGAAGCTTTCTTT. Protein product: CASSLEGGFPRTEAFF. This chain uses TRBV11-2 with TRBJ1-1, with D possibly TRBD1 on 5 matching bases. V shed 0 bases and J shed 5 bases, with 16 bases lying between them. Germline V gene sequence: CDR1 SGHAT, CDR2 FQNNGV. The CDR3 loop spans 16 amino acids.

The chain carries TRBV4-2 and TRBJ2-1; 10 nucleotides match TRBD2. The CDR3 has 18 amino acids. Per the germline V gene, CDR1 is LGHNA and CDR2 is YNFKEQ. The junction had 13 bases not matched to a gene; V was cut back by 4 bases and J by 4 bases. The CDR3 protein is CASSLLAGGARGYNEQFF. CDR3 sequence (DNA): TGTGCCAGCAGCCTATTAGCGGGGGGAGCCAGGGGATACAATGAGCAGTTCTTC.

This chain connects TRBV7-9 to TRBJ2-7; a weak D match, TRBD1 (6 bases). Trimming took 5 bases from V and 0 from J, leaving 8 bases between them. The CDR3 is made up of 13 amino acids. The germline CDR1 and CDR2 sequences are SEHNR and FQNEAQ (reference sequence). CDR3 coding DNA: TGTGCCAGCAGCGACAGGAGCTCCTACGAGCAGTACTTC. The encoded protein is CASSDRSSYEQYF. Variable domain in full (rest from reference TRBV7-9 and TRBJ2-7): DTGVSQNPRHKITKRGQNVTFRCDPISEHNRLYWYRQTLGQGPEFLTYFQNEAQLEKSRLLSDRFSAERPKGSFSTLEIQRTEQGDSAMYLCASSDRSSYEQYFGPGTRLTVT.

This sequence joins TRBV11-3 and TRBJ2-2; the D gene is possibly TRBD1 (6 bases). The CDR3 consists of 15 residues. Germline CDR1 reads SGHNT; CDR2 reads YENEEA. Trimming left V 1 base short and J 4 bases short, with 10 bases between. This chain's CDR3 is CASSLAGAGTGELFF. The CDR3 DNA follows: TGTGCCAGCAGCTTAGCAGGGGCGGGCACCGGGGAGCTGTTTTTT.

This rearrangement joins TRBV14 to TRBJ1-2, with D hard to call. Trimming removed 5 bases from V and 7 bases from J, with 14 bases in between. The CDR3 is made up of 13 amino acids. CDR1 is SGHDN, CDR2 FVKESK, per germline. This chain's CDR3 is CASSERVEIGYTF. CDR3 nucleotide sequence: TGTGCCAGCAGCGAGAGGGTTGAAATTGGCTACACCTTC.